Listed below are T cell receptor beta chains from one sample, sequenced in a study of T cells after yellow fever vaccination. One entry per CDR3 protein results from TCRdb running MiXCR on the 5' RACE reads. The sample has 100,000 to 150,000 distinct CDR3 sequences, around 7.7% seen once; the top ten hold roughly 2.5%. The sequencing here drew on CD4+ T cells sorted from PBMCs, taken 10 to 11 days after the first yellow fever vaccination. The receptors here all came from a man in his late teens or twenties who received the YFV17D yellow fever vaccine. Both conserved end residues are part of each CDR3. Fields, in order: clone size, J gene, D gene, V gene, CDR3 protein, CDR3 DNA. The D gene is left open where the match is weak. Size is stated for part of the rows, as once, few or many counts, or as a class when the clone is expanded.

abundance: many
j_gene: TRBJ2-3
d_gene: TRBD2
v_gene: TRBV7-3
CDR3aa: CASSLTRPGTSGGSTDTQYF
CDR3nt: TGTGCCAGCAGCTTAACCCGACCCGGGACTAGCGGGGGGAGCACAGATACGCAGTATTTT

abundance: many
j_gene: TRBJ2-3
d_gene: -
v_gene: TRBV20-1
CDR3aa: CSAPPAGVGSTDTQYF
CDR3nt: TGCAGTGCCCCACCGGCCGGGGTGGGGAGCACAGATACGCAGTATTTT

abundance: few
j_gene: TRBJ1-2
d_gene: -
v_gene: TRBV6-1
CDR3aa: CASSEGGSFYGYTF
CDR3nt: TGTGCCAGCAGTGAGGGGGGCAGTTTCTACGGCTACACCTTC

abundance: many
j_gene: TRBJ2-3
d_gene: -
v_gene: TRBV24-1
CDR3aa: CATSDSGNTQYF
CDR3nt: TGTGCCACCAGTGATTCGGGAAATACGCAGTATTTT

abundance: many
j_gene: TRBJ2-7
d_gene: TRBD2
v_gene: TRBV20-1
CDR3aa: CSARGLAGQSSYEQYF
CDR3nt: TGCAGTGCTAGAGGACTAGCGGGACAATCCTCCTACGAGCAGTACTTC

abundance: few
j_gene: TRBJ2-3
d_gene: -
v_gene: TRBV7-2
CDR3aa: CASSLTYHRADTQYF
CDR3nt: TGTGCCAGCAGCTTAACGTATCATCGGGCAGATACGCAGTATTTT

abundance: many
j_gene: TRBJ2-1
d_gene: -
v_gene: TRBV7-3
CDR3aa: CASSLGPQDLSEQFF
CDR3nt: TGTGCCAGCAGCTTAGGGCCTCAGGATTTAAGTGAGCAGTTCTTC

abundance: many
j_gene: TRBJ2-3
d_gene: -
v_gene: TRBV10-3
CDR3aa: CAIRLAGAIDTQYF
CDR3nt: TGTGCCATCCGTCTGGCGGGGGCAATAGATACGCAGTATTTT

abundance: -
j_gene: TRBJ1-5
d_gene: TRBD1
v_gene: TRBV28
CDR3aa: CASSGGTGGFQPQHF
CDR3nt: TGTGCCAGCAGTGGGGGGACAGGGGGTTTTCAGCCCCAGCATTTT

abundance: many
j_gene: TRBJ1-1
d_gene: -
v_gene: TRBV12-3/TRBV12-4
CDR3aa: CASSPLTYRAVDTEAFF
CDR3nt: TGTGCCAGCAGTCCCCTTACCTACCGGGCAGTGGACACTGAAGCTTTCTTT

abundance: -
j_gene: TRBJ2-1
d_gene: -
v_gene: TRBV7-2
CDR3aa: CASRVGGGRHEQFF
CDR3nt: TGTGCCAGCAGAGTAGGCGGCGGGCGACATGAGCAGTTCTTC

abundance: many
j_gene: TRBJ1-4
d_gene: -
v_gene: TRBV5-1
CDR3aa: CASSLDVGEKLFF
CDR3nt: TGCGCCAGCAGCTTGGATGTAGGGGAAAAACTGTTTTTT

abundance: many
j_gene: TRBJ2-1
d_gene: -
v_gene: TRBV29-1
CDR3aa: CSVEGRSGLGFGNEQFF
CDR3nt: TGCAGCGTTGAAGGTCGTTCGGGATTGGGGTTTGGAAATGAGCAGTTCTTC

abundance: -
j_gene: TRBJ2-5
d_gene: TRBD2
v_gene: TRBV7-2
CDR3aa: CPSSLAGEETQYF
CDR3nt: TGTCCCAGCAGCTTAGCGGGGGAAGAGACCCAGTACTTC

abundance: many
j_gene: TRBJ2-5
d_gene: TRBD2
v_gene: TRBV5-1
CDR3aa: CASSLGTSGEETQYF
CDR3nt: TGCGCCAGCAGCTTAGGGACTAGCGGGGAAGAGACCCAGTACTTC

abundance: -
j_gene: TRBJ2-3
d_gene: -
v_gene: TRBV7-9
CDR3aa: CASSYDGAANTQYF
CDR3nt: TGTGCCAGCAGCTACGACGGGGCTGCCAATACGCAGTATTTT

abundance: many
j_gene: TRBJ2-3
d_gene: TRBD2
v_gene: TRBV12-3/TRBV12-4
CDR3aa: CASKGRGFTDTQYF
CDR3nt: TGTGCCAGCAAAGGGCGGGGGTTCACAGATACGCAGTATTTT

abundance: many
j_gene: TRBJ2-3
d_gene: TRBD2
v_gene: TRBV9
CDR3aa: CASSVAPAGGSDTQYF
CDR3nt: TGTGCCAGCAGCGTAGCCCCAGCGGGGGGCTCAGATACGCAGTATTTT

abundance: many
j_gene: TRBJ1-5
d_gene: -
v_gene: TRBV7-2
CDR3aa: CASSLWQGLRNQPQHF
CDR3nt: TGTGCCAGCAGCTTATGGCAGGGGCTAAGAAATCAGCCCCAGCATTTT

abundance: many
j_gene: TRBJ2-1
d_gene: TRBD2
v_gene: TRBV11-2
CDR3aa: CASSVVAGHSYNEQFF
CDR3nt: TGTGCCAGCAGCGTAGTAGCGGGGCATTCCTACAATGAGCAGTTCTTC

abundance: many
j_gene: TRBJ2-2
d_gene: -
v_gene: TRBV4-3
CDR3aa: CASSQDLTLGSGELFF
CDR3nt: TGCGCCAGCAGCCAAGATCTAACCTTGGGGTCGGGGGAGCTGTTTTTT

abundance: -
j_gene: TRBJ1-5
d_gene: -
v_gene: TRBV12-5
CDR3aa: CASGSQGNQPQHF
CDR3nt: TGTGCTAGTGGTTCGCAGGGTAATCAGCCCCAGCATTTT

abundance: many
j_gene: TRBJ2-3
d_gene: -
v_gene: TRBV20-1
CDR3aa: CSAFDSSTDTQYF
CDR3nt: TGCAGTGCCTTCGACAGTAGCACAGATACGCAGTATTTT

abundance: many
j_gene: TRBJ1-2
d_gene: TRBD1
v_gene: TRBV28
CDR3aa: CASSSAGQGGYGYTF
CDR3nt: TGTGCCAGCAGCTCCGCGGGACAGGGAGGCTATGGCTACACCTTC

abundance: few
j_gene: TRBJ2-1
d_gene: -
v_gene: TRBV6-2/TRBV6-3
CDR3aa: CASTPGQYNEQFF
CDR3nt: TGTGCCAGCACCCCGGGCCAGTACAATGAGCAGTTCTTC

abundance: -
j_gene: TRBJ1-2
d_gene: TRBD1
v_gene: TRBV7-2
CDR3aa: CASSGGTGYGYTF
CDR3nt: TGTGCCAGCAGCGGCGGGACAGGCTATGGCTACACCTTC